Sequencing of this T cell receptor (beta chain) was carried out in a study of blood T cell repertoires in COVID-19. Across the study: Donors in the United States, Italy and Spain gave samples during acute or convalescent COVID-19.

Original handling: Amplification of reference gene primers provided the estimated nucleated cell counts. Measured with immunoSEQ multiplex PCR; TCRdb has only the in-frame clones, and not every one. That table gives V, J and clone size, and the DNA gave D and trimming. This sample carries some 55,000 clones, around 79% of them seen once, and the ten largest clones take around 45%. The table lists this clone with a few counts. V was trimmed by 6 bases and J by 14 bases, leaving 17 bases between them. CDR3 length: 13 amino acids. The source material was peripheral blood. This clonotype was sampled from a man aged 65 to 79 with active or convalescent COVID-19. This rearrangement joins TRBV12-3 or TRBV12-4 to TRBJ1-6, with D hard to call. CDR3 loop: CASSNGLKGALHF. The CDR3 bases are TGTGCCAGCAGCAACGGCCTGAAGGGAGCCCTCCACTTT.